The rows below give T cell receptor beta chains drawn from one sample of a study of prognosis after radiotherapy for stage I lung cancer. MiXCR was run by TCRdb on the multiplex PCR reads, yielding one entry per CDR3 protein. Altogether nearly 25,000 distinct CDR3 sequences are present, approximately 40% being singletons, with the ten largest covering roughly 21%. The input for sequencing was PBMCs, taken before or after stereotactic body radiation therapy (not recorded which). The receptors here all came from a donor aged 50 or older with non-small cell lung cancer. Each CDR3 is given with its conserved first and last residue. A D gene is named only where the DNA matches it firmly. Some rows have no size entry. The others give once, few or many, or a class for an expanded clone.

j_call: TRBJ2-7
v_call: TRBV27
d_call: TRBD2
clone_size: NA
cdr3_aa: CATRKPSGSEQYF
cdr3_nt: TGTGCCACCAGAAAACCTAGCGGGAGCGAGCAGTACTTC

j_call: TRBJ1-6
v_call: TRBV6-1
d_call: NA
clone_size: NA
cdr3_aa: CASSEVGNSPLHF
cdr3_nt: TGTGCCAGCAGTGAAGTTGGTAATTCACCCCTCCACTTT

j_call: TRBJ1-5
v_call: TRBV6-5
d_call: NA
clone_size: many
cdr3_aa: CASSYSAPLSNQPQHF
cdr3_nt: TGTGCCAGCAGTTACTCGGCACCCCTTAGCAATCAGCCCCAGCATTTT

j_call: TRBJ2-2
v_call: TRBV6-1
d_call: TRBD1
clone_size: NA
cdr3_aa: CAIRQGALTGQLFF
cdr3_nt: TGTGCCATCAGGCAGGGGGCGTTAACCGGGCAGCTGTTTTTT

j_call: TRBJ1-2
v_call: TRBV6-1
d_call: TRBD1
clone_size: medium-sized
cdr3_aa: CASSKQSGTGYYGYTF
cdr3_nt: TGTGCCAGCAGTAAACAATCCGGGACAGGGTACTATGGCTACACCTTC

j_call: TRBJ1-1
v_call: TRBV20-1
d_call: NA
clone_size: many
cdr3_aa: CSASTLMNTEAFF
cdr3_nt: TGCAGTGCTAGTACCTTGATGAACACTGAAGCTTTCTTT

j_call: TRBJ1-5
v_call: TRBV12-5
d_call: NA
clone_size: NA
cdr3_aa: CASGLVSLGVYNQPQHF
cdr3_nt: TGTGCTAGTGGTTTGGTCTCCCTGGGGGTGTATAATCAGCCCCAGCATTTT

j_call: TRBJ2-7
v_call: TRBV6-5
d_call: TRBD2
clone_size: NA
cdr3_aa: CAISYIEERGLAGAEYEQYF
cdr3_nt: TGTGCCATCAGTTATATCGAAGAGCGGGGACTAGCGGGAGCGGAGTACGAGCAGTACTTC

j_call: TRBJ1-2
v_call: TRBV27
d_call: TRBD1
clone_size: NA
cdr3_aa: CASSGGQVIYVYTF
cdr3_nt: TGTGCCAGCAGTGGTGGACAGGTGATTTATGTCTACACCTTC

j_call: TRBJ2-5
v_call: TRBV5-6
d_call: TRBD2
clone_size: many
cdr3_aa: CASSLTSGRETQYF
cdr3_nt: TGTGCCAGCAGCTTGACTAGCGGGAGAGAGACCCAGTACTTC

j_call: TRBJ2-7
v_call: TRBV6-1
d_call: TRBD1
clone_size: NA
cdr3_aa: CASSPGQGICDQYF
cdr3_nt: TGTGCCAGCAGCCCCGGACAGGGAATATGCGATCAGTACTTC

j_call: TRBJ2-1
v_call: TRBV24-1
d_call: TRBD1
clone_size: many
cdr3_aa: CATSDQLTGYNEQFF
cdr3_nt: TGTGCCACCAGTGATCAACTGACAGGGTACAATGAGCAGTTCTTC

j_call: TRBJ1-6
v_call: TRBV27
d_call: NA
clone_size: once
cdr3_aa: CASSLGSHNSPLHF
cdr3_nt: TGTGCCAGCAGTTTAGGTAGCCATAATTCACCCCTCCACTTT

j_call: TRBJ2-1
v_call: TRBV7-9
d_call: NA
clone_size: many
cdr3_aa: CASTLPGPEQFF
cdr3_nt: TGTGCCAGCACCCTGCCCGGGCCGGAGCAGTTCTTC

j_call: TRBJ2-1
v_call: TRBV5-1
d_call: TRBD1
clone_size: NA
cdr3_aa: CASSLEKGARYNEQFF
cdr3_nt: TGCGCCAGCAGCTTGGAGAAGGGGGCGAGGTACAATGAGCAGTTCTTC

j_call: TRBJ2-3
v_call: TRBV2
d_call: NA
clone_size: many
cdr3_aa: CASSDGGEDTQYF
cdr3_nt: TGTGCCAGCAGTGATGGAGGGGAAGATACGCAGTATTTT

j_call: TRBJ1-1
v_call: TRBV6-1
d_call: NA
clone_size: NA
cdr3_aa: CASSDRVRVAFF
cdr3_nt: TGTGCCAGCAGTGACAGGGTGCGCGTCGCTTTCTTT

j_call: TRBJ1-2
v_call: TRBV5-1
d_call: TRBD1
clone_size: NA
cdr3_aa: CASRDRETSGYTF
cdr3_nt: TGCGCCTCCCGGGACAGGGAAACGTCTGGCTACACCTTC

j_call: TRBJ2-3
v_call: TRBV20-1
d_call: NA
clone_size: few
cdr3_aa: CSARDSRGAPASTDTQYF
cdr3_nt: TGCAGTGCTAGAGATTCTCGGGGGGCTCCAGCTAGCACAGATACGCAGTATTTT

j_call: TRBJ2-2
v_call: TRBV6-1
d_call: TRBD2
clone_size: medium-sized
cdr3_aa: CASSGRTSGSPGELFF
cdr3_nt: TGTGCCAGCAGTGGAAGGACTAGCGGGAGTCCCGGGGAGCTGTTTTTT

j_call: TRBJ2-7
v_call: TRBV5-6
d_call: TRBD2
clone_size: many
cdr3_aa: CASSPTSGTYEQYF
cdr3_nt: TGTGCCAGCAGCCCTACTAGCGGTACCTACGAGCAGTACTTC

j_call: TRBJ2-7
v_call: TRBV7-2
d_call: NA
clone_size: many
cdr3_aa: CASSLDGTLDEQYF
cdr3_nt: TGTGCCAGCAGCTTAGATGGGACCCTTGACGAGCAGTACTTC

j_call: TRBJ2-3
v_call: TRBV9
d_call: NA
clone_size: NA
cdr3_aa: CASSRPGLSVTDTQYF
cdr3_nt: TGTGCCAGCAGTCGGCCGGGACTTAGTGTCACAGATACGCAGTATTTT

j_call: TRBJ1-2
v_call: TRBV10-2
d_call: TRBD1
clone_size: NA
cdr3_aa: CASIPVGQGGDGYTF
cdr3_nt: TGCGCCAGCATCCCAGTCGGACAGGGGGGGGATGGCTACACCTTC

j_call: TRBJ2-1
v_call: TRBV2
d_call: NA
clone_size: many
cdr3_aa: CARDTKSSYNEQFF
cdr3_nt: TGTGCCAGGGACACTAAGAGCTCCTACAATGAGCAGTTCTTC

j_call: TRBJ1-5
v_call: TRBV12-3/TRBV12-4
d_call: TRBD1
clone_size: many
cdr3_aa: CASSLGGQGYQPQHF
cdr3_nt: TGTGCCAGCAGTTTAGGTGGACAGGGCTATCAGCCCCAGCATTTT

j_call: TRBJ2-3
v_call: TRBV10-1
d_call: TRBD2
clone_size: NA
cdr3_aa: CASSVPSGGTDTQYF
cdr3_nt: TGCGCCAGCAGTGTACCTAGCGGGGGCACAGATACGCAGTATTTT

j_call: TRBJ2-6
v_call: TRBV20-1
d_call: NA
clone_size: many
cdr3_aa: CSAQSGSGANVLTF
cdr3_nt: TGCAGTGCTCAGAGCGGCTCTGGGGCCAACGTCCTGACTTTC

j_call: TRBJ1-2
v_call: TRBV30
d_call: TRBD1
clone_size: once
cdr3_aa: CAWSQGGGYTF
cdr3_nt: TGTGCCTGGAGTCAGGGGGGTGGCTACACCTTC

j_call: TRBJ2-3
v_call: TRBV25-1
d_call: NA
clone_size: many
cdr3_aa: CASSRTGRYTDTQYF
cdr3_nt: TGTGCCAGCAGTAGAACGGGGCGATACACAGATACGCAGTATTTT

j_call: TRBJ2-7
v_call: TRBV6-1
d_call: NA
clone_size: NA
cdr3_aa: CARSTGQTMYF
cdr3_nt: TGTGCCAGAAGTACTGGACAGACCATGTACTTC

j_call: TRBJ2-5
v_call: TRBV19
d_call: NA
clone_size: NA
cdr3_aa: CASNRRVSQETQYF
cdr3_nt: TGTGCCAGTAACAGGCGAGTCTCCCAAGAGACCCAGTACTTC

j_call: TRBJ2-7
v_call: TRBV30
d_call: TRBD2
clone_size: many
cdr3_aa: CAWSVLAGGPGAYEQYF
cdr3_nt: TGTGCCTGGAGCGTACTAGCGGGAGGGCCAGGAGCCTACGAGCAGTACTTC

j_call: TRBJ2-7
v_call: TRBV18
d_call: NA
clone_size: many
cdr3_aa: CASSLDRGDTYEQYF
cdr3_nt: TGTGCCAGCTCACTAGACCGTGGGGACACCTACGAGCAGTACTTC

j_call: TRBJ2-1
v_call: TRBV6-1
d_call: TRBD2
clone_size: NA
cdr3_aa: CASSTPVLAFNEQFF
cdr3_nt: TGTGCCAGCAGTACCCCTGTACTAGCGTTCAATGAGCAGTTCTTC

j_call: TRBJ2-7
v_call: TRBV6-5
d_call: TRBD2
clone_size: NA
cdr3_aa: CASSWEGPYEHYF
cdr3_nt: TGTGCCAGCAGTTGGGAGGGGCCTTACGAGCATTACTTC

j_call: TRBJ2-2
v_call: TRBV7-9
d_call: TRBD2
clone_size: many
cdr3_aa: CASSERTSGNTGELFF
cdr3_nt: TGTGCCAGCAGCGAAAGGACTAGCGGGAATACCGGGGAGCTGTTTTTT

j_call: TRBJ2-2
v_call: TRBV12-3/TRBV12-4
d_call: TRBD1
clone_size: NA
cdr3_aa: CASKTGDRGTGELFF
cdr3_nt: TGTGCCAGCAAGACGGGCGACAGGGGCACCGGTGAGCTGTTTTTT

j_call: TRBJ1-5
v_call: TRBV6-4
d_call: NA
clone_size: NA
cdr3_aa: CASSIDSWGNQPQHF
cdr3_nt: TGTGCCAGCAGTATCGACAGTTGGGGCAATCAGCCCCAGCATTTT

j_call: TRBJ2-3
v_call: TRBV24-1
d_call: TRBD1
clone_size: NA
cdr3_aa: CATSDLRGGPTDTQYF
cdr3_nt: TGTGCCACCAGTGACCTGAGAGGGGGCCCCACAGATACGCAGTATTTT

j_call: TRBJ1-4
v_call: TRBV4-2
d_call: NA
clone_size: many
cdr3_aa: CASSQDGATNEKLFF
cdr3_nt: TGTGCCAGCAGCCAAGATGGGGCAACTAATGAAAAACTGTTTTTT

j_call: TRBJ2-7
v_call: TRBV5-1
d_call: NA
clone_size: NA
cdr3_aa: CASSLEGSGLYEQYF
cdr3_nt: TGCGCCAGCAGCTTGGAGGGTAGCGGCCTCTACGAGCAGTACTTC

j_call: TRBJ2-1
v_call: TRBV29-1
d_call: TRBD2
clone_size: many
cdr3_aa: CSVGGGTSGSGNEQFF
cdr3_nt: TGCAGCGTTGGAGGAGGGACTAGCGGGAGTGGTAATGAGCAGTTCTTC

j_call: TRBJ2-5
v_call: TRBV20-1
d_call: NA
clone_size: many
cdr3_aa: CSARDRAGHQETQYF
cdr3_nt: TGCAGTGCTAGAGATAGGGCGGGACACCAAGAGACCCAGTACTTC

j_call: TRBJ2-3
v_call: TRBV7-2
d_call: NA
clone_size: NA
cdr3_aa: CASSLLCGTRGTQYF
cdr3_nt: TGTGCCAGCAGCCTGTTGTGCGGAACCAGGGGTACGCAGTATTTT